This T cell receptor (beta chain) stems from a study of metastatic and nonmetastatic thyroid tumors. The V gene's germline CDR1 is DFQATT and CDR2 SNEGSKA (reference sequence). Trimming took off 3 bases at V and 3 bases at J, with 17 bases between the two ends. This CDR3 contains 16 residues. TCRdb reprocessed the PCR reads using MiXCR. Counted here are thousands of clones, under 30% occurring once; the ten biggest clones make up about a fifth. This clone has ten or more counts. Patients underwent thyroid surgery, and none had received any treatment before it. The specimen sequenced was adjacent normal tissue. V and J are TRBV20-1 and TRBJ2-2; possibly TRBD2 for D (5 bases). The source is a male donor with papillary thyroid cancer or a benign thyroid nodule (not recorded which). Some clones in this sample may be carry-over from other donors' samples. CDR3 nucleotide sequence: TGCAGTGCTAGGGATGCCGGGCTGCGGGACACCGGGGAGCTGTTTTTT. Residues: CSARDAGLRDTGELFF.